A selection of T cell receptor beta chains follows, all from one sample in a study of T cell responses to AZD1222 COVID-19 vaccine. The assay was immunoSEQ multiplex PCR, and TCRdb's table has in-frame clones only and misses some. This sample carries approximately 150,000 clones, 90% to 95% of them seen once, and the ten largest clones take around 0.96%. The sample here was peripheral blood, taken on day 0 of AZD1222 vaccination. The receptors were sampled from an adult in good health. The CDR3 runs from the conserved cysteine through the conserved F or W. Each record gives: CDR3 length, J gene, V gene, D gene, clone size, CDR3 DNA, CDR3 protein. D genes are given only for firm matches. Size is omitted from some rows. Given values are once, few, many or a class for expanded clones.

16,TRBJ1-1,TRBV7-9,TRBD1,-,TGTGCCAGCAGCTTCAGACAGGGAACAAATCGGGCTGAAGCTTTCTTT,CASSFRQGTNRAEAFF
21,TRBJ1-3,TRBV4-1,TRBD1,-,TGCGCCAGCAGCCAAGCGGACCGACAGGGACCACAATTACACTCTGGAAACACCATATATTTT,CASSQADRQGPQLHSGNTIYF
13,TRBJ1-1,TRBV19,-,-,TGTGCCAGTAGAGATGGGGGTCGCACTGAAGCTTTCTTT,CASRDGGRTEAFF
13,TRBJ1-4,TRBV11-2,-,-,TGTGCCAGCAGCTTAATACTCGGTGAAAAACTGTTTTTT,CASSLILGEKLFF
13,TRBJ2-7,TRBV9,TRBD1,-,TGTGCCAGCAGCTACAGGGGGCCCTACGAGCAGTACTTC,CASSYRGPYEQYF
15,TRBJ2-1,TRBV9,-,-,TGTGCCAGCAGCGCATCAGGGACGACTGGGGATGAGCAGTTCTTC,CASSASGTTGDEQFF
16,TRBJ2-3,TRBV19,TRBD2,-,TGTGCCAGTAGTATAGCCGTCCGGGGGGGCACAGATACGCAGTATTTT,CASSIAVRGGTDTQYF
14,TRBJ2-2,TRBV18,TRBD1,-,TGTGCCAGCTCAGGACAGGGATGGTCCGGGGAGCTGTTTTTT,CASSGQGWSGELFF
13,TRBJ1-5,TRBV2,TRBD1,-,TGTGCCAGCGACAGGGATAGCAATCAGCCCCAGCATTTT,CASDRDSNQPQHF
14,TRBJ1-3,TRBV5-1,-,-,TGCGCCAGCAAACCGGGCAGCGGGGGAAACACCATATATTTT,CASKPGSGGNTIYF
14,TRBJ1-2,TRBV6-5,-,-,TGTGCCAGCAGTTACTCTCCCCGAGAGGGGAACTACACCTTC,CASSYSPREGNYTF
14,TRBJ2-7,TRBV27,-,-,TGTGCCAGCAGTTTAGGGCCCGAGACCTACGAGCAGTACTTC,CASSLGPETYEQYF
15,TRBJ1-3,TRBV9,-,few,TGTGCCAGCAGCAGAGGGGCTGACTCTGGAAACACCATATATTTT,CASSRGADSGNTIYF
15,TRBJ2-1,TRBV15,TRBD2,-,TGTGCCACCAGCAGAGTTGCGGGGGGTTACAATGAGCAGTTCTTC,CATSRVAGGYNEQFF
16,TRBJ1-1,TRBV6-5,TRBD1,-,TGTGCCAGCAGTTACGGCGGACAGGCGAAGGGCACTGAAGCTTTCTTT,CASSYGGQAKGTEAFF
14,TRBJ1-1,TRBV6-6,TRBD1,-,TGTGCCAGCAGTTACCCCGGCAGGGGGCATGGAGCTTTCTTT,CASSYPGRGHGAFF
15,TRBJ2-1,TRBV19,TRBD2,-,TGTGCCAGTAGCCGCGGGGGGGCCTCCTACAATGAGCAGTTCTTC,CASSRGGASYNEQFF
14,TRBJ1-4,TRBV5-1,TRBD1,-,TGCGCCAGCAGATGGACAGGGTATAGTGAAAAACTGTTTTTT,CASRWTGYSEKLFF
15,TRBJ1-3,TRBV11-1,-,once,TGTGCCAGCAGCTTAGCGATGGGAGTCGGAAACACCATATATTTT,CASSLAMGVGNTIYF
15,TRBJ2-7,TRBV4-2,-,-,TGTGCCAGCAGCCAAGGGTTTGGGTTTTACGGCGAGCAGTACTTC,CASSQGFGFYGEQYF
14,TRBJ1-2,TRBV7-2,TRBD1,few,TGTGCCAGCAGCTTAAGTCAGGGGGCGCATGGCTACACCTTC,CASSLSQGAHGYTF
14,TRBJ2-1,TRBV6-5,-,-,TGTGCCAGCAGTTTCCTAGACGGAAACAATGAGCAGTTCTTC,CASSFLDGNNEQFF
13,TRBJ1-2,TRBV4-3,TRBD1,-,TGCGCCAGCGGGGGACAGGGGAACTATGGCTACACCTTC,CASGGQGNYGYTF
12,TRBJ2-2,TRBV6-4,-,-,TGTGCCAGCAGTGACCACGCCGGGGAGCTGTTTTTT,CASSDHAGELFF
17,TRBJ2-5,TRBV20-1,TRBD2,-,TGCAGTGCTAGTCGGCTAATAGCGGGGGGTACACAAGAGACCCAGTACTTC,CSASRLIAGGTQETQYF
14,TRBJ2-4,TRBV2,-,-,TGTGCCAGCAGTGAAGGCAGCCTTAAAAACATTCAGTACTTC,CASSEGSLKNIQYF
13,TRBJ1-2,TRBV10-3,-,-,TGTGCCATCACTGAGGAACCAAACTATGGCTACACCTTC,CAITEEPNYGYTF
19,TRBJ2-5,TRBV11-2,TRBD2,-,TGTGCCAGCAGCTCCCGCGCCGTACTAGCGGCTGAGTACCAAGAGACCCAGTACTTC,CASSSRAVLAAEYQETQYF
14,TRBJ2-7,TRBV5-1,-,once,TGCGCCAGCAGACCGGGACTGGGGGAATACGAGCAGTACTTC,CASRPGLGEYEQYF
15,TRBJ1-5,TRBV7-2,-,-,TGTGCCAGCAGCTTCCAACGGGGAGGCAATCAGCCCCAGCATTTT,CASSFQRGGNQPQHF
16,TRBJ1-1,TRBV4-1,-,-,TGCGCCAGCAGCTTCCCCCCCGCGTCAGCGAACACTGAAGCTTTCTTT,CASSFPPASANTEAFF
13,TRBJ1-1,TRBV19,TRBD1,once,TGTGCCAGTAGTAGCGACAGGGAGACTGAAGCTTTCTTT,CASSSDRETEAFF
11,TRBJ1-5,TRBV7-9,-,once,TGTGCCAGCAGCTTAGGGGAGCCCCAGCATTTT,CASSLGEPQHF
13,TRBJ1-2,TRBV6-5,-,-,TGTGCCAGCAGCAGGGCGGACCTATATGGCTACACCTTC,CASSRADLYGYTF
15,TRBJ2-7,TRBV11-2,TRBD1,-,TGTGCCAGCAGCTGGGGACAGGGGCGTTCCTACGAGCAGTACTTC,CASSWGQGRSYEQYF
15,TRBJ1-4,TRBV6-5,-,-,TGTGCCAGCACCCGACGGTACGGACTTAATGAAAAACTGTTTTTT,CASTRRYGLNEKLFF
18,TRBJ2-3,TRBV9,TRBD2,-,TGTGCCAGCAGCGTTGGACTGGCTAAGGCGGGGGTTTCCGATACGCAGTATTTT,CASSVGLAKAGVSDTQYF
15,TRBJ1-2,TRBV7-3,-,-,TGTGCCAGCAGCCGCGACGGGACGGCCAGGTATGGCTACACCTTC,CASSRDGTARYGYTF
12,TRBJ1-2,TRBV30,TRBD1,-,TGTGCCTGGAGTAGGGGGCTTGATGGCTACACCTTC,CAWSRGLDGYTF
14,TRBJ1-4,TRBV15,-,-,TGTGCCACCAGCAGAGTGCGGTCCGGCGAAAAACTGTTTTTT,CATSRVRSGEKLFF
16,TRBJ1-2,TRBV6-2/TRBV6-3,-,-,TGTGCCAGCAGTTACTCAGGGTTGGGACGGACATATGGCTACACCTTC,CASSYSGLGRTYGYTF
13,TRBJ1-6,TRBV19,-,-,TGTGCCAGTGCGAGGGACATCGAGTCACCCCTCCACTTT,CASARDIESPLHF
16,TRBJ1-6,TRBV5-1,-,once,TGCGCCAGCAGCCCGGACGGGAGCTCCTATAATTCACCCCTCCACTTT,CASSPDGSSYNSPLHF
13,TRBJ1-1,TRBV5-3,-,-,TGTGCCAGAAGCTTGGGGGATATGACTGAAGCTTTCTTT,CARSLGDMTEAFF
13,TRBJ1-6,TRBV7-9,-,-,TGTGCCAGCAGCTTCACGGATAATTCACCCCTCCACTTT,CASSFTDNSPLHF
14,TRBJ1-6,TRBV2,-,-,TGTGCCAGCAGTGACGCGGGGTTTAATTCACCCCTCCACTTT,CASSDAGFNSPLHF
15,TRBJ2-3,TRBV4-2,TRBD1,-,TGTGCCAGCAGCCAAGATTTGGGACAGGGAGATACGCAGTATTTT,CASSQDLGQGDTQYF
14,TRBJ2-1,TRBV5-1,TRBD2,-,TGCGCCAGCACCCACGGGGGGGCCTACAATGAGCAGTTCTTC,CASTHGGAYNEQFF
15,TRBJ1-6,TRBV7-9,-,-,TGTGCCAGCAGCTTAGGGAGCTCCTATAATTCACCCCTCCACTTT,CASSLGSSYNSPLHF
15,TRBJ1-4,TRBV18,-,-,TGTGCCAGCTCACCGGTCGGGGGCAAGGTTGAAAAACTGTTTTTT,CASSPVGGKVEKLFF
15,TRBJ1-5,TRBV19,-,-,TGTGCCAGTAGATCTGGACAGTCGCACAATCAGCCCCAGCATTTT,CASRSGQSHNQPQHF
14,TRBJ1-1,TRBV3-1/TRBV3-2,-,once,TGTGCCAGCAGCCCATCGAATCAGAACACTGAAGCTTTCTTT,CASSPSNQNTEAFF
15,TRBJ1-4,TRBV18,TRBD1,-,TGTGCCAGCTCACCACGGGGACAGTCCCAAGAAAAACTGTTTTTT,CASSPRGQSQEKLFF
12,TRBJ2-4,TRBV7-9,-,-,TGTGCCAGCAGCTATGCCAAAAACATTCAGTACTTC,CASSYAKNIQYF
16,TRBJ1-1,TRBV5-1,TRBD1,few,TGCGCCAGCAGCCAGAACTATCCCAGGGGGGAAACTGAAGCTTTCTTT,CASSQNYPRGETEAFF
14,TRBJ1-1,TRBV5-1,TRBD1,-,TGCGCCAGCGGACGACAGGGGGCCGACACTGAAGCTTTCTTT,CASGRQGADTEAFF
12,TRBJ1-2,TRBV29-1,TRBD1,-,TGCAGCGTGGATCGACAGGGACATGGCTACACCTTC,CSVDRQGHGYTF
14,TRBJ1-1,TRBV6-5,-,-,TGTGCCAGCAGGGGGGCAGGGGTGGGGACTGAAGCTTTCTTT,CASRGAGVGTEAFF
14,TRBJ1-2,TRBV5-1,-,-,TGCGCCAGCAGCGTACAACAGAGCAGCTATGGCTACACCTTC,CASSVQQSSYGYTF